The 14 T cell receptor beta chains given below trace back to one sample, sequenced in a study of blood T cells in healthy people across ages. It was with a sample-barcoded 5' primer and a J-beta primer mix that a second PCR of roughly 7 to 12 cycles was run. TCRdb independently ran MiXCR on the 5' RACE reads; one entry per CDR3 protein. This sample has about 1.7 million distinct CDR3 sequences, with 25% to 30% found just once. The sequencing input was blood. All receptors come from a woman aged 25 to 39 in good health.

This clonotype was seen only once. The V and J genes are TRBV20-1 and TRBJ2-1, with 8 bases that match TRBD2. The CDR3 length is 14 residues. V was pared by 6 bases and J by 4 bases, with 8 bases of the junction left unmatched. CDR1 is DFQATT, CDR2 SNEGSKA, per germline (reference sequence). This CDR3 reads CSAPGGAEYNEQFF. The CDR3 DNA reads as TGCAGTGCGCCGGGGGGGGCGGAATACAATGAGCAGTTCTTC.

In its sample, this clonotype was seen many times. The genes are TRBV20-1 and TRBJ2-1, with a tentative D call TRBD2 (5 bases). Trimming stripped 6 bases from V and 4 bases from J, with 13 bases between. The CDR3 runs 13 residues. Looked up from germline, CDR1 is DFQATT and CDR2 is SNEGSKA (reference sequence). The CDR3 DNA sequence: TGCAGTGCAGGAGGTCGGTTATACAATGAGCAGTTCTTC. It encodes CSAGGRLYNEQFF.

This clonotype has only a few counts. The genes are TRBV20-1 and TRBJ1-1, with D possibly TRBD1 on 5 matching bases. Germline values: CDR1 DFQATT, CDR2 SNEGSKA (reference sequence). V was clipped by 7 bases and J by 4 bases, with 16 bases between them. The CDR3 length is 13 residues. CDR3 nucleotide sequence: TGCAGTGTTACGCAGGGTAAGAGCACTGAAGCTTTCTTT. Amino acids: CSVTQGKSTEAFF.

The CDR3 DNA is TGCGCCAGCAGCTTACCGGGACAGTTGAACACTGAAGCTTTCTTT. It encodes CASSLPGQLNTEAFF. The gene calls are TRBV5-1 and TRBJ1-1; the match to TRBD1 covers 7 bases. V trimming: 2 bases; J trimming: 0 bases; junction bases outside the gene matches: 4. Germline values: CDR1 SGHRS, CDR2 YFSETQ. The CDR3 totals 15 residues.

This chain connects TRBV5-1 to TRBJ2-3; D might be TRBD2 (6 bases). V lost 5 bases and J 8 bases, leaving 18 bases between the germline ends. Germline V gives CDR1 SGHRS, CDR2 YFSETQ. There are 14 residues in the CDR3. CDR3 sequence: CASSGGSRGGTQYF. For the CDR3, the DNA is TGCGCCAGCAGTGGAGGGAGCCGCGGAGGTACGCAGTATTTT.

This chain joins TRBV7-3 and TRBJ2-3; no firm D call. This CDR3 comprises 15 residues. Trimming took 8 bases from V and 0 from J, leaving 15 bases between them. Germline V lookup: CDR1 SGHTA, CDR2 FQGTGA. CDR3 in amino acids: CASGSSASSTDTQYF. CDR3 nucleotide sequence: TGTGCCAGCGGCTCCTCAGCGTCTAGCACAGATACGCAGTATTTT.

This clonotype has ten or more counts. V usage is TRBV20-1 and J usage is TRBJ2-7; 9 bases align to TRBD2. The CDR3 has 13 amino acids. The V gene end was trimmed by 2 bases and the J gene end by 4 bases; junction bases not matched to a gene: 3. CDR1 is DFQATT and CDR2 is SNEGSKA in the germline V gene (reference sequence). The CDR3 DNA is TGCAGTGCTAGAAGACTAGCGGAATACGAGCAGTACTTC. Residues: CSARRLAEYEQYF.

The table lists this clonotype with a count of one. The V and J genes are TRBV10-3 and TRBJ2-3; 7 bases are shared with TRBD1. Germline CDR1 ENHRY, CDR2 SYGVKD. The CDR3 contains 15 residues. With 5 bases clipped from V and 4 bases from J, the junction kept 9 bases outside the gene matches. CDR3 region: CAISTGQMGSDTQYF. In DNA, the CDR3 is TGTGCCATCAGTACGGGACAGATGGGATCAGATACGCAGTATTTT.

The gene calls are TRBV28 and TRBJ2-7, with D unresolved. The germline CDR1 and CDR2 sequences are MDHEN and SYDVKM. The CDR3 extends over 11 amino acids. Trimming removed 5 bases at V and 11 bases at J, with 13 bases between. As DNA, the CDR3 is TGTGCCAGCAGTACCCAGACAAAGAAGTACTTC. It yields the protein CASSTQTKKYF.

This clonotype has just a few counts. One junction end does not reproduce the germline sequence, and a read error may be involved. The V call is TRBV24-1, the J call TRBJ2-1; perhaps TRBD1 as D (5 bases). Per the germline V gene, CDR1 is KGHDR and CDR2 is SFDVKD. This CDR3 region has 12 residues. The CDR3 nucleotides read TGTGACACCCAGGGTTCCTACAATGAGCAGTTCTTC. Translating gives CDTQGSYNEQFF.

The chain combines TRBV28 with TRBJ1-1, with TRBD1 identical over 7 bases. Per germline, CDR1 MDHEN and CDR2 SYDVKM. This CDR3 spans 14 amino acids. With V trimmed by 6 bases and J by 0 bases, 4 bases remained unmatched. Here the CDR3 reads CASRQGGVNTEAFF. CDR3 nucleotides: TGTGCCAGCAGGCAGGGGGGGGTGAACACTGAAGCTTTCTTT.

As to this clonotype: This may come from a read error, since a much larger clone is one base off. The CDR3 does not close with the conserved phenylalanine or tryptophan, likely indicating a read error. The chain recombines TRBV5-5 with TRBJ2-1; D gene unclear. Germline V gives CDR1 SGHKS, CDR2 YYEKEE (reference sequence). The CDR3 length is 15 residues. V lost 3 bases to trimming and J lost 6 bases, with 16 bases between them. In DNA, the CDR3 is TGTGCCAGCAGCTGGATGACGCCTAAATTCAATGAGCAGTTCTGC. Protein sequence: CASSWMTPKFNEQFC.

This clonotype was recorded a few times. This chain links TRBV12-3 or TRBV12-4 with TRBJ2-5; the D is unclear. Trimming removed 5 bases from V and 4 bases from J, with 11 bases in between. The CDR3 contains 13 residues. CDR3: CASSLRRSETQYF. The CDR3 region has the DNA TGTGCCAGCAGTCTCCGGCGTTCAGAGACCCAGTACTTC.

Many counts were recorded for this clonotype. The gene calls are TRBV9 and TRBJ2-1; D is unresolved. In germline, CDR1 is SGDLS, CDR2 YYNGEE. This CDR3 comprises 15 residues. Between the trimmed V and J ends, which lost 4 bases and 0 bases, there was a span of 11 bases. The CDR3 sequence is CASSLSWSSYNEQFF. In DNA form, the CDR3 reads TGTGCCAGCAGCCTCAGCTGGAGCTCCTACAATGAGCAGTTCTTC.